The clone carrying this T cell receptor (beta chain) has ten or more counts. No antigen is known for it. RNA transcripts yielded amplified TCR beta CDR3 regions. In the first-round RT-PCR of the TCR CDR3, the HTBI primer set was used. TCRdb ran MiXCR on the multiplex PCR reads and lists one entry per CDR3 protein. The sample holds under 350,000 distinct CDR3 sequences, approximately 22% seen once. This specimen belongs to a study of T cells in Graves' hyperthyroidism and ophthalmopathy. Study conclusions and caveats: Expanded thyroid clonotypes (above 0.001) were mostly also found in blood.

Patients having uncontrolled infection, another autoimmune disease, pregnancy or lactation were not included. The sample taken for sequencing was blood. The sequence was collected from a woman aged 50 to 60 with Graves' hyperthyroidism.

CDR3 nucleotides: TGCGCCAGCAGCATTACCGGGACAGGGGAAACTGAAGCTTTCTTT. It is translated as CASSITGTGETEAFF. This chain uses TRBV5-1 with TRBJ1-1; 10 bases match TRBD1. CDR1 is SGHRS and CDR2 is YFSETQ in the germline V gene. Trimming removed 4 bases from V and 5 bases from J; junction bases left unmatched: 8. The CDR3 covers 15 residues.